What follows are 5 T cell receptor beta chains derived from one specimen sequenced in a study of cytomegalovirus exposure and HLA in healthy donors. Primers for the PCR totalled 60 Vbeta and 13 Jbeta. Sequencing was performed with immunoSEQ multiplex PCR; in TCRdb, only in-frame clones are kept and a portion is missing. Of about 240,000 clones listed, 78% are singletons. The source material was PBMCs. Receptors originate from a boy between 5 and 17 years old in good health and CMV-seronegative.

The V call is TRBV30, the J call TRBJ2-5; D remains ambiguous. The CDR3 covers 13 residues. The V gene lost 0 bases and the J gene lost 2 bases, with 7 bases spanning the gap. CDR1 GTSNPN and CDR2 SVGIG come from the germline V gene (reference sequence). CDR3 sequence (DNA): TGTGCCTGGAGTGTACTCAGGCAAGAGACCCAGTACTTC. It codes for CAWSVLRQETQYF.

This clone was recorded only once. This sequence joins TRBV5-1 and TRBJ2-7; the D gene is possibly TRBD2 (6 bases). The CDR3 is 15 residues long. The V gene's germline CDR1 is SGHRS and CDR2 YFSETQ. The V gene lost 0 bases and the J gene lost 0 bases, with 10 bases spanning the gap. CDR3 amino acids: CASSLEVGSSYEQYF. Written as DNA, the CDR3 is TGCGCCAGCAGCTTGGAGGTCGGGAGCTCCTACGAGCAGTACTTC.

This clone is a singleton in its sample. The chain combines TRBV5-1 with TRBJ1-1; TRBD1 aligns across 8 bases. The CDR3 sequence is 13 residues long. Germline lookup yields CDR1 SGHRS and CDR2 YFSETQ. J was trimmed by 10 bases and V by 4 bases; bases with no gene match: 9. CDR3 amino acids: CASSPGQGEIAFF. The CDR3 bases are TGCGCCAGCAGCCCCGGACAGGGAGAGATAGCTTTCTTT.

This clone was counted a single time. The CDR3 DNA reads as TGTGCCTGCCGGGGAAGACGGACCGGGGAGCTGTTTTTT. It codes for CACRGRRTGELFF. This rearrangement joins TRBV11-2 to TRBJ2-2; D perhaps matches TRBD2 (5 bases). CDR1 is SGHAT, CDR2 FQNNGV, per germline. Trimming removed 11 bases from V and 5 bases from J, with 15 bases in between. The CDR3 spans 13 residues.

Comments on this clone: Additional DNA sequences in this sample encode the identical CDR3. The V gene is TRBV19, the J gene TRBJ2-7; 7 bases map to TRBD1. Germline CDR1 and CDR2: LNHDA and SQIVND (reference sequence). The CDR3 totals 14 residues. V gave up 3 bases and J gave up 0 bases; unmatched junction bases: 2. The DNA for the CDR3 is TGTGCCAGTAGTATCGACAGGGACTCCTACGAGCAGTACTTC. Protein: CASSIDRDSYEQYF.